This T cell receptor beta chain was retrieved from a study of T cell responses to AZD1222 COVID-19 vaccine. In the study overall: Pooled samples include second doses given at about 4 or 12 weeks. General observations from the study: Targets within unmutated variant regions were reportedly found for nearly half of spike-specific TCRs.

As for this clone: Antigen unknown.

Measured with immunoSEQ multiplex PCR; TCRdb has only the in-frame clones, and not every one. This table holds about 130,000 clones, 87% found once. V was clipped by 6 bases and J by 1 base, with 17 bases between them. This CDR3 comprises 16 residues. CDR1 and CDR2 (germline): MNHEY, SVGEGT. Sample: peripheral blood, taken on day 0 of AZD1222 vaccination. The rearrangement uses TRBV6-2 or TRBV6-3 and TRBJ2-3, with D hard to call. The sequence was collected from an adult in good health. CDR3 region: CASSPAFSFRTDTQYF. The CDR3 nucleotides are TGTGCCAGCAGCCCTGCTTTTTCCTTCCGCACAGATACGCAGTATTTT.